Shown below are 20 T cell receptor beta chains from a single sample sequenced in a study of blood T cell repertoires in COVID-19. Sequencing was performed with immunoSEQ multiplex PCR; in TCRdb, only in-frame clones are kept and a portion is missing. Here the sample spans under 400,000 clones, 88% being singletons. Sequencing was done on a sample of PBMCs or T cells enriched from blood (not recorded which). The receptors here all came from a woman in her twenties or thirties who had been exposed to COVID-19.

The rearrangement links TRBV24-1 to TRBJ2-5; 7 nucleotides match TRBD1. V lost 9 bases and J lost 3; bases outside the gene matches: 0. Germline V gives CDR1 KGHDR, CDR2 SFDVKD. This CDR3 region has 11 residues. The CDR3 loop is CATGQEETQYF. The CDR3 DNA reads TGTGCCACCGGACAGGAAGAGACCCAGTACTTC.

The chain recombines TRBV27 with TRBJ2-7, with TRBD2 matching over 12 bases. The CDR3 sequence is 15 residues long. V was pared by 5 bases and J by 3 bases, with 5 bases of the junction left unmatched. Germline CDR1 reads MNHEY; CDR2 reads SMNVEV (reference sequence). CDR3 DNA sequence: TGTGCCAGCAGTACCCTAGCGGGAGGGTACTACGAGCAGTACTTC. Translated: CASSTLAGGYYEQYF.

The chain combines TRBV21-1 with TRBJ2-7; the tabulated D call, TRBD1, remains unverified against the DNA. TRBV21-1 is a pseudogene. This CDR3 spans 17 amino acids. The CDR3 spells CASSKAPALGQAYEQYF. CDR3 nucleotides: TGTGCCAGCAGCAAAGCTCCGGCCTTGGGACAAGCCTACGAGCAGTACTTC.

CDR3 amino acids: CASSVRDRDYEQYF. The DNA for the CDR3 is TGTGCCAGCAGCGTAAGGGACAGGGACTACGAGCAGTACTTC. The gene calls are TRBV28 and TRBJ2-7, with 9 positions matching TRBD1. Germline V lookup: CDR1 MDHEN, CDR2 SYDVKM. The CDR3 contains 14 residues. V trimming: 6 bases; J trimming: 3 bases; junction bases outside the gene matches: 6.

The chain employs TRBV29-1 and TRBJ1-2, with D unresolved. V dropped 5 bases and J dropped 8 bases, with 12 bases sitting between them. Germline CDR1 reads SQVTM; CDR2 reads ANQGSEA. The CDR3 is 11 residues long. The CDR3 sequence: CSVSGVGGYTF. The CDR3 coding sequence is TGCAGCGTTTCCGGGGTTGGGGGCTACACCTTC.

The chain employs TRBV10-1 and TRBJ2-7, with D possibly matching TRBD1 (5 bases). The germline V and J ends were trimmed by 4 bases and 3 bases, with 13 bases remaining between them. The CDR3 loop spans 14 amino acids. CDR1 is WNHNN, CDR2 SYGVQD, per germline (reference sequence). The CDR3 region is CASSGGQGNYEQYF. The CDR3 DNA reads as TGCGCCAGCAGTGGAGGTCAGGGCAACTACGAGCAGTACTTC.

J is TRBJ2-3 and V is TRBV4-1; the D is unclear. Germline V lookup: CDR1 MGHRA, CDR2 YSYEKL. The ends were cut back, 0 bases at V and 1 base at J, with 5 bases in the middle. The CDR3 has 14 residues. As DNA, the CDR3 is TGCGCCAGCAGCCAAGATTCAGGCACAGATACGCAGTATTTT. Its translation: CASSQDSGTDTQYF.

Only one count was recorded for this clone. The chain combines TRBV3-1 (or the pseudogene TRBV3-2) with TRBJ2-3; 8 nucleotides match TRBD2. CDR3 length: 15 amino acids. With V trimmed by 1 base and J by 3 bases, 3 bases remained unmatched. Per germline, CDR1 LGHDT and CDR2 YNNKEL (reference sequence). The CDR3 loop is CASSQGAGVTDTQYF. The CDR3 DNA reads TGTGCCAGCAGCCAAGGAGCGGGAGTGACAGATACGCAGTATTTT.

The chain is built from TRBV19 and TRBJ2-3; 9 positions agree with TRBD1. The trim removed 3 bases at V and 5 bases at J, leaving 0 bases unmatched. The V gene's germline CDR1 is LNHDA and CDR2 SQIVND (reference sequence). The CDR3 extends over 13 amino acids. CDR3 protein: CASSMGQGDTQYF. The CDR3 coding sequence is TGTGCCAGTAGTATGGGACAGGGAGATACGCAGTATTTT.

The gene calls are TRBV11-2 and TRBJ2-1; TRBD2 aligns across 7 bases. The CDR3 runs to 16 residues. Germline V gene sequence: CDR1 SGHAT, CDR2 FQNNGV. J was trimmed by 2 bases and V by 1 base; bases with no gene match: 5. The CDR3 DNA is TGTGCCAGCAGCTTAGTGGGCGGGAGTACCTACAATGAGCAGTTCTTC. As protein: CASSLVGGSTYNEQFF.

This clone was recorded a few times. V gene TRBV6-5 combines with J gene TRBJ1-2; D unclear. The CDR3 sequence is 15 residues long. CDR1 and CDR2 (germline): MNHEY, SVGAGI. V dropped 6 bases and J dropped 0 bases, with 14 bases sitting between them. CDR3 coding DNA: TGTGCCAGCAGCTCACTTCCGGGAACTAACTATGGCTACACCTTC. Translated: CASSSLPGTNYGYTF.

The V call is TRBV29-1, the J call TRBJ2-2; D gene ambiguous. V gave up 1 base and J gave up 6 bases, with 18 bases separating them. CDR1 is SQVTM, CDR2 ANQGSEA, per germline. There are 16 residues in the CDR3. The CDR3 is CSVEGPGGFGAGELFF. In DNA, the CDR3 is TGCAGCGTTGAAGGCCCCGGTGGGTTTGGAGCCGGGGAGCTGTTTTTT.

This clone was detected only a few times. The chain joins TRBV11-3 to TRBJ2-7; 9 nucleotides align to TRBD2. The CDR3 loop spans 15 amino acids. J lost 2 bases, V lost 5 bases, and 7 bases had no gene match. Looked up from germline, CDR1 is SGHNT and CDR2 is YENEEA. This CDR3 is CASSPLLAGPYEQYF. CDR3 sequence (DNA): TGTGCCAGCAGCCCGTTACTAGCGGGCCCCTACGAGCAGTACTTC.

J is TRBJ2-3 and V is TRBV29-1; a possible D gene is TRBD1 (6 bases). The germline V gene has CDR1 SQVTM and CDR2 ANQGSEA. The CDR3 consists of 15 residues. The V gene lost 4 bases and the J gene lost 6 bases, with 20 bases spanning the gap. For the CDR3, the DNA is TGCAGCGTTGGAGGGGGTGGGGAAAACCTGGATACGCAGTATTTT. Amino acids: CSVGGGGENLDTQYF.

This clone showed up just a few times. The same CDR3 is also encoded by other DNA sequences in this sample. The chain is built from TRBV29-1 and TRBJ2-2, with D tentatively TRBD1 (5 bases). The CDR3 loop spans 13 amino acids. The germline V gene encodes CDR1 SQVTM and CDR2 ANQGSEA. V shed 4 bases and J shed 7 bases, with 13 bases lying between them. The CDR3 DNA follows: TGCAGCGTTGGTGGCAGGGCGGTCGGGGAGCTGTTTTTT. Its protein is CSVGGRAVGELFF.

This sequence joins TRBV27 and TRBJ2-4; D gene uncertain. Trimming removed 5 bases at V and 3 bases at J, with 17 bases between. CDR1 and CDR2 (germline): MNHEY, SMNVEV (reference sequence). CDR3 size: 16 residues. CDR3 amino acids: CASSLLSTPGKNIQYF. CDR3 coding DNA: TGTGCCAGCAGTCTGCTCTCGACTCCGGGCAAAAACATTCAGTACTTC.

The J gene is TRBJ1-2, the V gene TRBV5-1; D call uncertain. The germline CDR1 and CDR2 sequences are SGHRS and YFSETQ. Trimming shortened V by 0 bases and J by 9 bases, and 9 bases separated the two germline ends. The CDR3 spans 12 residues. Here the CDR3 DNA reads TGCGCCAGCAGCTTGGATAGCCTACGCTACACCTTC. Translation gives CASSLDSLRYTF.

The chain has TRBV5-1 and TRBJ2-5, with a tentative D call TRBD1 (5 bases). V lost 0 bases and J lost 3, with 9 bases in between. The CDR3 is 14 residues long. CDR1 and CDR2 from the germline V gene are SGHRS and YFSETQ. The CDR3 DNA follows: TGCGCCAGCAGCTTGGCGGGCAGGGAAGAGACCCAGTACTTC. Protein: CASSLAGREETQYF.

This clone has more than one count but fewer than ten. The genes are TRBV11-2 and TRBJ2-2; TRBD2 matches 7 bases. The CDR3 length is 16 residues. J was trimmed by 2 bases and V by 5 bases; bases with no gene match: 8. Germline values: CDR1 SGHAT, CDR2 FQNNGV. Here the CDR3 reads CASSLTGTINTGELFF. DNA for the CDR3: TGTGCCAGCAGCCTAACCGGGACTATAAACACCGGGGAGCTGTTTTTT.

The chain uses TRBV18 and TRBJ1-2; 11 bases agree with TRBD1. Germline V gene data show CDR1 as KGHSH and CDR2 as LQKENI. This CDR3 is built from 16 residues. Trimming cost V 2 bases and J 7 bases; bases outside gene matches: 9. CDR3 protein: CASSPRTGGIFVGYTF. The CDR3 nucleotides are TGTGCCAGCTCACCAAGGACAGGGGGCATTTTCGTTGGCTACACCTTC.